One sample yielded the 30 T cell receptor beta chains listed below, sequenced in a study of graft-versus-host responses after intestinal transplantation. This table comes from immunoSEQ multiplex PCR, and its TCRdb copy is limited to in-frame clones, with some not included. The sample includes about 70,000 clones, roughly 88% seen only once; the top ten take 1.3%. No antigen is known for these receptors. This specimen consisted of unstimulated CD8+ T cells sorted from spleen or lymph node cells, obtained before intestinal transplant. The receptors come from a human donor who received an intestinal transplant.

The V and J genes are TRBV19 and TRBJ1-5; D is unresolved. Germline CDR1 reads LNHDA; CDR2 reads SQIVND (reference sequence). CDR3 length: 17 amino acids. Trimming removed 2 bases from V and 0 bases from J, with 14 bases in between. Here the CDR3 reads CASSITEVSNSNQPQHF. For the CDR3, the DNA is TGTGCCAGTAGTATAACGGAGGTTTCAAATAGCAATCAGCCCCAGCATTTT. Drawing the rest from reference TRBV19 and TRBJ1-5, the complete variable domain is DGGITQSPKYLFRKEGQNVTLSCEQNLNHDAMYWYRQDPGQGLRLIYYSQIVNDFQKGDIAEGYSVSREKKESFPLTVTSAQKNPTAFYLCASSITEVSNSNQPQHFGDGTRLSIL.

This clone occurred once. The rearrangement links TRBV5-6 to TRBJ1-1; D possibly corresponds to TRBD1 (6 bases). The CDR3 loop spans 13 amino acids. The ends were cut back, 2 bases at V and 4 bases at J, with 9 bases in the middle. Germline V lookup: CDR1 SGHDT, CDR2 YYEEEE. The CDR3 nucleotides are TGTGCCAGCAGCTTCGGCAGGGGCACTGAAGCTTTCTTT. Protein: CASSFGRGTEAFF.

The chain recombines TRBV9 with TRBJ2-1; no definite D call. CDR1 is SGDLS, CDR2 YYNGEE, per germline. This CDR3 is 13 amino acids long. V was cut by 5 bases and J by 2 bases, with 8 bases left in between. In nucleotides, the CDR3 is TGTGCCAGCAGTACTCCCGCCTACAATGAGCAGTTCTTC. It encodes CASSTPAYNEQFF.

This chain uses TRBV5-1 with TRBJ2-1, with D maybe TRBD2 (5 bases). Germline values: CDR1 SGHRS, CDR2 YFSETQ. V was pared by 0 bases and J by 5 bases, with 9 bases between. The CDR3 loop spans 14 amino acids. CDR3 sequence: CASSLDGLNNEQFF. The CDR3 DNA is TGCGCCAGCAGCTTGGACGGACTTAACAATGAGCAGTTCTTC.

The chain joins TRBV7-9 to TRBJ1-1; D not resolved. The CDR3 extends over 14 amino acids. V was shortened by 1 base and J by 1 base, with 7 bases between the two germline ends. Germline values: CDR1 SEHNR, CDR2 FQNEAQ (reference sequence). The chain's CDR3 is CASSLEIKNTEAFF. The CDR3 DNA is TGTGCCAGCAGCTTAGAAATCAAGAACACTGAAGCTTTCTTT. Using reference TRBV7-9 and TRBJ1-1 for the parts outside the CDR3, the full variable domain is DTGVSQNPRHKITKRGQNVTFRCDPISEHNRLYWYRQTLGQGPEFLTYFQNEAQLEKSRLLSDRFSAERPKGSFSTLEIQRTEQGDSAMYLCASSLEIKNTEAFFGQGTRLTVV.

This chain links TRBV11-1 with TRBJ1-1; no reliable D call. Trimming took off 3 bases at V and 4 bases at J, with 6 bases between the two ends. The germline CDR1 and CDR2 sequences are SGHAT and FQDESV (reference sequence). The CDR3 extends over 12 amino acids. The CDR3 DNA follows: TGTGCCAGCAGCTTTACCAGCACTGAAGCTTTCTTT. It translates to CASSFTSTEAFF. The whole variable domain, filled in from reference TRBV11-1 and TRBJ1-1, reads EAEVAQSPRYKITEKSQAVAFWCDPISGHATLYWYRQILGQGPELLVQFQDESVVDDSQLPKDRFSAERLKGVDSTLKIQPAELGDSAMYLCASSFTSTEAFFGQGTRLTVV.

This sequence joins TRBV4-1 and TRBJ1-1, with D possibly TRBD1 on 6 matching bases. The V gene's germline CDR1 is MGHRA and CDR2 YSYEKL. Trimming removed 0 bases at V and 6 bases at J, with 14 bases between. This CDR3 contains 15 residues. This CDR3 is CASSQEGGARAEAFF. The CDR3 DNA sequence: TGCGCCAGCAGCCAAGAAGGGGGGGCGAGGGCTGAAGCTTTCTTT.

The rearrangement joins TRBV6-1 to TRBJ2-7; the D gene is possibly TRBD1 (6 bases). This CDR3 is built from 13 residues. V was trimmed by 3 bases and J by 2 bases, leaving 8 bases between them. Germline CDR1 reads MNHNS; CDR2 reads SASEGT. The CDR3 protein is CASSDTGTYEQYF. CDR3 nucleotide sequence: TGTGCCAGCAGTGACACAGGGACCTACGAGCAGTACTTC.

CDR3: CASSFGTANNEQFF. CDR3 nucleotide sequence: TGTGCCAGCAGCTTCGGTACAGCTAACAATGAGCAGTTCTTC. The chain carries TRBV5-6 and TRBJ2-1, with D uncertain. This CDR3 has 14 amino acids. From germline, CDR1 is SGHDT and CDR2 YYEEEE. V lost 2 bases and J lost 5, with 11 bases in between.

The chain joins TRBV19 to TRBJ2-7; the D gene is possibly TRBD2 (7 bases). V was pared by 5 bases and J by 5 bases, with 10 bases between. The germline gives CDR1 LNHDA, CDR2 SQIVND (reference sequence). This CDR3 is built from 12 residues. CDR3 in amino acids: CASSGGAHEQYF. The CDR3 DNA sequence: TGTGCCAGTAGTGGGGGGGCCCACGAGCAGTACTTC. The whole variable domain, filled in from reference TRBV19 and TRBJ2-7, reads DGGITQSPKYLFRKEGQNVTLSCEQNLNHDAMYWYRQDPGQGLRLIYYSQIVNDFQKGDIAEGYSVSREKKESFPLTVTSAQKNPTAFYLCASSGGAHEQYFGPGTRLTVT.

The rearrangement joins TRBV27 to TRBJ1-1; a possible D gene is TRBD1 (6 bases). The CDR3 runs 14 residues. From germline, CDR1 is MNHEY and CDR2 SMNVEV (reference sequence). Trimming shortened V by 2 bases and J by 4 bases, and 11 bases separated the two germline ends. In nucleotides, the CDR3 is TGTGCCAGCAGTTTAGGGGGCTACGGCACTGAAGCTTTCTTT. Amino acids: CASSLGGYGTEAFF.

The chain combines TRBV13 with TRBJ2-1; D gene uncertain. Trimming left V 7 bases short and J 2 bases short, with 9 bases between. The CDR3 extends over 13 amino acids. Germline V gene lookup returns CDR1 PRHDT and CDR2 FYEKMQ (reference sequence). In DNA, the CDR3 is TGTGCCAGCAATCCGCGAACCTACAATGAGCAGTTCTTC. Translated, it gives CASNPRTYNEQFF. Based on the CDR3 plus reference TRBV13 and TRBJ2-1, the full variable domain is AAGVIQSPRHLIKEKRETATLKCYPIPRHDTVYWYQQGPGQDPQFLISFYEKMQSDKGSIPDRFSAQQFSDYHSELNMSSLELGDSALYFCASNPRTYNEQFFGPGTRLTVL.

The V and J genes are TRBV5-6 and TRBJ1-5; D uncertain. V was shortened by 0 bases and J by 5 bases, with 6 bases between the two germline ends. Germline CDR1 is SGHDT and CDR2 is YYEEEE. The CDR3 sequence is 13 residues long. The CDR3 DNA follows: TGTGCCAGCAGCTTGGGCGGAGATCAGCCCCAGCATTTT. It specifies CASSLGGDQPQHF.

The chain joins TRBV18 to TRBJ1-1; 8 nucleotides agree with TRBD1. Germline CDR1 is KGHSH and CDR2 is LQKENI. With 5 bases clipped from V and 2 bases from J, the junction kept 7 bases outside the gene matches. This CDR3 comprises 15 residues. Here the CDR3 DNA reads TGTGCCAGCTCAAAAACACAGGGGGGTAACACTGAAGCTTTCTTT. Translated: CASSKTQGGNTEAFF.

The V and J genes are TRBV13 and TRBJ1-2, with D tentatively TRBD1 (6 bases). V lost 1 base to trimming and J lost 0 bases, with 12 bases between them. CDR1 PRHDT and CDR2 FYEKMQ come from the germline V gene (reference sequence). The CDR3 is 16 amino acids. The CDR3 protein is CASSLVGQRPNYGYTF. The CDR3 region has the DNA TGTGCCAGCAGCTTAGTAGGACAGAGACCTAACTATGGCTACACCTTC. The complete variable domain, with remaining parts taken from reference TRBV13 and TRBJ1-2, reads AAGVIQSPRHLIKEKRETATLKCYPIPRHDTVYWYQQGPGQDPQFLISFYEKMQSDKGSIPDRFSAQQFSDYHSELNMSSLELGDSALYFCASSLVGQRPNYGYTFGSGTRLTVV.

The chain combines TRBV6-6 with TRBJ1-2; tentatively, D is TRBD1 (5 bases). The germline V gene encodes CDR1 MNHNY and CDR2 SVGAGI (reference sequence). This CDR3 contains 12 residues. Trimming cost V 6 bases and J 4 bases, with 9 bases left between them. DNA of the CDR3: TGTGCCAGCAGCTCAGGGCTCTATGGCTACACCTTC. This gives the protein CASSSGLYGYTF.

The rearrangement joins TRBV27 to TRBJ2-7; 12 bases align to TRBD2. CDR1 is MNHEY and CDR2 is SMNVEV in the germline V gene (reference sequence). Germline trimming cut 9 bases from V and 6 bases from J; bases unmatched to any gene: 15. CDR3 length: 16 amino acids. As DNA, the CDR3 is TGTGCCAGTTATGTTAGAGCTAGCGGGGGGGCCAGCGAGCAGTACTTC. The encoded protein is CASYVRASGGASEQYF.

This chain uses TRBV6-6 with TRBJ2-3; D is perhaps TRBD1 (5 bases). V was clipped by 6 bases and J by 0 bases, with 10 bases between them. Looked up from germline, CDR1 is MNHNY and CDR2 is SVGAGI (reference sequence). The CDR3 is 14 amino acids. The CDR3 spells CASRPGFSTDTQYF. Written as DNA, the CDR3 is TGTGCCAGCAGGCCAGGGTTTAGCACAGATACGCAGTATTTT.

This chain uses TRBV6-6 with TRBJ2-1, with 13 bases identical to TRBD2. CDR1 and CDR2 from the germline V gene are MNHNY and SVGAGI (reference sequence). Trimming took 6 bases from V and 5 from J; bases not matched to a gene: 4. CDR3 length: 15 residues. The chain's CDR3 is CASRLAGGRDNEQFF. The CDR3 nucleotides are TGTGCCAGCAGACTAGCGGGGGGGCGAGACAATGAGCAGTTCTTC.

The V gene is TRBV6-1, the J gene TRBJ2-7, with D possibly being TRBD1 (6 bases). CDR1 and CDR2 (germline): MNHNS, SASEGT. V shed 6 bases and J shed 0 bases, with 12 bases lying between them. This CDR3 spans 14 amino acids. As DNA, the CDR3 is TGTGCCAGCAGACCAGGGGCTAGCTCCTACGAGCAGTACTTC. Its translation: CASRPGASSYEQYF.

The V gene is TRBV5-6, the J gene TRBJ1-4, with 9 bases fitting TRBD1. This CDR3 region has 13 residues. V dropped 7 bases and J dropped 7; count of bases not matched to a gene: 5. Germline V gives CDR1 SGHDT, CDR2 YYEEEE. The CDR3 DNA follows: TGTGCCAGCGTTGGGACAGGGAGTGAAAAACTGTTTTTT. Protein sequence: CASVGTGSEKLFF.

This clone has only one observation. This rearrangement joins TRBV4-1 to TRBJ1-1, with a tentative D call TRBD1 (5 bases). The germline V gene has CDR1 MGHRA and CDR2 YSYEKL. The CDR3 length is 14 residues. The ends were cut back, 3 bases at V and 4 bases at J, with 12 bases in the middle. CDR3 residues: CASSQAGLGTEAFF. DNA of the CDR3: TGCGCCAGCAGCCAGGCAGGGTTGGGCACTGAAGCTTTCTTT.

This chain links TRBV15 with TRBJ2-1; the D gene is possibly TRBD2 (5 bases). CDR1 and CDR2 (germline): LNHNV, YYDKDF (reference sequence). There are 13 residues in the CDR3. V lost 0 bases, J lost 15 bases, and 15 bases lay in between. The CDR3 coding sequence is TGTGCCACCAGCAGAGACTCTAGCTACGGGCGGTTCTTC. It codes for CATSRDSSYGRFF.

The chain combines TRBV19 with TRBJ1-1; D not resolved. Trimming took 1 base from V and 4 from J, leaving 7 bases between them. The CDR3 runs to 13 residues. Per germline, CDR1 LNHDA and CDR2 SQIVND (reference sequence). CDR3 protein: CASSIGGLTEAFF. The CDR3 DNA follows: TGTGCCAGTAGTATAGGTGGGCTCACTGAAGCTTTCTTT.

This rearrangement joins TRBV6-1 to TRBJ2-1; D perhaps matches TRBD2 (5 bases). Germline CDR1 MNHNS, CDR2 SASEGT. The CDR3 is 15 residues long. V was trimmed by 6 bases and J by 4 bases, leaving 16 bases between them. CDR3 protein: CASSRAAPTYNEQFF. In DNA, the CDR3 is TGTGCCAGCAGCCGAGCGGCGCCAACGTACAATGAGCAGTTCTTC.

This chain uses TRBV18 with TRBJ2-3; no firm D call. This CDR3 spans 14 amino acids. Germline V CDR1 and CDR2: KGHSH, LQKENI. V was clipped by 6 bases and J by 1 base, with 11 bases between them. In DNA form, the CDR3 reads TGTGCCAGCTCCCCTTGGAGAGGCACAGATACGCAGTATTTT. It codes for CASSPWRGTDTQYF.

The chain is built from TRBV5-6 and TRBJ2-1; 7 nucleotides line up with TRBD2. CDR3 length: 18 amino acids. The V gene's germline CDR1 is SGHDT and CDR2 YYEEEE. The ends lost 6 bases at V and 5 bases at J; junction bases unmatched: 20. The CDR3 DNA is TGTGCCAGCACCAAATTCCACCGGGACTACAAAACAGACAATGAGCAGTTCTTC. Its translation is CASTKFHRDYKTDNEQFF. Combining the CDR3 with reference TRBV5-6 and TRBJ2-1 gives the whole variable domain DAGVTQSPTHLIKTRGQQVTLRCSPKSGHDTVSWYQQALGQGPQFIFQYYEEEERQRGNFPDRFSGHQFPNYSSELNVNALLLGDSALYLCASTKFHRDYKTDNEQFFGPGTRLTVL.

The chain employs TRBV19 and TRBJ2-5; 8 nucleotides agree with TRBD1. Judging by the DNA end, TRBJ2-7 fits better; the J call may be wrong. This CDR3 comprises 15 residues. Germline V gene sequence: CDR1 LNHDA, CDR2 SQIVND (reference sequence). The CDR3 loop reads CASRLTGTGAYEQYF. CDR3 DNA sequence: TGTGCCAGTAGATTGACCGGGACAGGTGCCTACGAGCAGTACTTC.

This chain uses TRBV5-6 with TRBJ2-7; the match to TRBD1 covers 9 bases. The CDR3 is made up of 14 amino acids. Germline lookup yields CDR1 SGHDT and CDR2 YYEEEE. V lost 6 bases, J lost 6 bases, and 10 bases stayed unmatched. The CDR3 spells CASTPGTGFSEQYF. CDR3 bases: TGTGCCAGCACCCCCGGGACAGGGTTCTCCGAGCAGTACTTC.

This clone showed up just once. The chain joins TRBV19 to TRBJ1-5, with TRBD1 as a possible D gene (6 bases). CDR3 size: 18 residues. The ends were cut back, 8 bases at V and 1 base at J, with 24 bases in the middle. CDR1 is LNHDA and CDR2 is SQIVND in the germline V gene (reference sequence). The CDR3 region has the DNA TGTGCCAGTCCCCCGGCACAGGGCTATTTTCTAAGCAATCAGCCCCAGCATTTT. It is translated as CASPPAQGYFLSNQPQHF.